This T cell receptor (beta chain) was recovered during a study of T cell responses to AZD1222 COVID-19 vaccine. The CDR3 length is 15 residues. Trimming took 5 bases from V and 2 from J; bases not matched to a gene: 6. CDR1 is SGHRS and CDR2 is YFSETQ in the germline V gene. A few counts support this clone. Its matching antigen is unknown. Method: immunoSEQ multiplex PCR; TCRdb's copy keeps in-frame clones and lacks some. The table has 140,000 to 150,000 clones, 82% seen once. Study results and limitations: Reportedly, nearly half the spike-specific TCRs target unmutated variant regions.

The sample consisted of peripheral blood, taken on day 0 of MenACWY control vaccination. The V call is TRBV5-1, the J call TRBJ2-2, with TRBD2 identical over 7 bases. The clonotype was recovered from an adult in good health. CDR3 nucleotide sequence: TGCGCCAGCAGTATGACTAGCACTAACACCGGGGAGCTGTTTTTT. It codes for CASSMTSTNTGELFF.